These 18 T cell receptor beta chains were all obtained from the same sample, sequenced in a study of blood T cell repertoires in COVID-19. This table comes from immunoSEQ multiplex PCR, and its TCRdb copy is limited to in-frame clones, with some not included. The table has under 150,000 clones, about 79% seen once; the top ten hold roughly 4%. Sequences were obtained from peripheral blood. These receptors all come from an elderly woman with acute or convalescent COVID-19.

The chain carries TRBV7-3 and TRBJ1-1; a possible D gene is TRBD1 (5 bases). The germline V and J ends were trimmed by 5 bases and 4 bases, with 17 bases remaining between them. The CDR3 loop spans 15 amino acids. CDR1 SGHTA and CDR2 FQGTGA come from the germline V gene. In DNA form, the CDR3 reads TGTGCCAGCAGCCTCATGGGGGGAGGGAGCACTGAAGCTTTCTTT. It specifies CASSLMGGGSTEAFF.

The chain carries TRBV4-3 and TRBJ1-6; the D gene is possibly TRBD1 (5 bases). Trimming removed 2 bases at V and 7 bases at J, with 15 bases between. Per the germline V gene, CDR1 is LGHNA and CDR2 is YSLEER. The CDR3 length is 16 residues. CDR3: CASSQTLGGANSPLHF. In DNA form, the CDR3 reads TGCGCCAGCAGCCAAACCCTCGGAGGGGCCAATTCACCCCTCCACTTT.

This clone was found once. The rearrangement uses TRBV3-1 (or the pseudogene TRBV3-2) and TRBJ1-6; maybe TRBD1 (6 bases). Germline values: CDR1 LGHDT, CDR2 YNNKEL (reference sequence). The CDR3 totals 13 residues. V gave up 4 bases and J gave up 13 bases, with 14 bases separating them. The chain's CDR3 is CASSPALDSPLHF. CDR3 coding DNA: TGTGCCAGCAGCCCTGCCCTGGACAGTCCCCTCCACTTT.

The table lists this clone with a few counts. V gene TRBV28 combines with J gene TRBJ1-5; D not resolved. Germline assignment: CDR1 MDHEN and CDR2 SYDVKM. The length of the CDR3 is 17 residues. Trimming shortened V by 6 bases and J by 0 bases, and 18 bases separated the two germline ends. The CDR3 loop reads CASSPIPSYTSNQPQHF. The CDR3 coding sequence is TGTGCCAGCAGCCCAATACCCTCATACACTAGCAATCAGCCCCAGCATTTT.

The CDR3 bases are TGTGCCAGCAGTGACAGGTTCGGGAGCTCTGGAAACACCATATATTTT. Its protein product is CASSDRFGSSGNTIYF. The chain employs TRBV2 and TRBJ1-3; D is undetermined. CDR1 SNHLY and CDR2 FYNNEI come from the germline V gene. The V gene lost 3 bases and the J gene lost 0 bases, with 12 bases spanning the gap. The CDR3 has 16 residues.

V usage is TRBV7-3 and J usage is TRBJ2-3; 10 nucleotides match TRBD1. CDR1 is SGHTA, CDR2 FQGTGA, per germline. CDR3 length: 16 amino acids. Trimming removed 4 bases from V and 4 bases from J; junction bases left unmatched: 8. The CDR3 is CASSSTGGGGADTQYF. The CDR3 coding sequence is TGTGCCAGCAGCTCGACAGGGGGCGGCGGGGCAGATACGCAGTATTTT.

The CDR3 is CASSVAEGAQYF. CDR3 nucleotide sequence: TGTGCCAGCAGCGTAGCAGAAGGGGCGCAGTATTTT. The genes are TRBV9 and TRBJ2-3, with a possible D match to TRBD1 (5 bases). Germline V gives CDR1 SGDLS, CDR2 YYNGEE. V dropped 0 bases and J dropped 10 bases, with 9 bases sitting between them. The CDR3 runs 12 residues.

The J gene is TRBJ1-5, the V gene TRBV19; 7 bases fit TRBD1. CDR1 LNHDA and CDR2 SQIVND come from the germline V gene (reference sequence). V trimming: 7 bases; J trimming: 2 bases; junction bases outside the gene matches: 5. This CDR3 spans 14 amino acids. In DNA form, the CDR3 reads TGTGCCAGTATGGGAACAGGGGGCAATCAGCCCCAGCATTTT. Translating gives CASMGTGGNQPQHF.

J is TRBJ1-1 and V is TRBV5-1; D is ambiguous. This CDR3 is 14 amino acids long. CDR1 is SGHRS, CDR2 YFSETQ, per germline. The V end was cut by 3 bases, the J end by 6 bases, with 15 bases between. The CDR3 DNA is TGCGCCAGCAGCTCTAGCGGATCGGTGGCTGAAGCTTTCTTT. This gives the protein CASSSSGSVAEAFF.

This clone was counted only a few times. This chain links TRBV2 with TRBJ2-6, with 9 nucleotides matching TRBD1. The CDR3 has 16 amino acids. V lost 3 bases, J lost 0 bases, and 0 bases stayed unmatched. The germline V gene has CDR1 SNHLY and CDR2 FYNNEI. CDR3 sequence (DNA): TGTGCCAGCAGTGAGACAGGGGGCTCTGGGGCCAACGTCCTGACTTTC. Encoded protein: CASSETGGSGANVLTF.

The CDR3 DNA reads TGTGCCAGCAGTTACGGCACAGGGGGCGGGAATCAGCCCCAGCATTTT. As protein: CASSYGTGGGNQPQHF. The rearrangement joins TRBV6-6 to TRBJ1-5; 9 bases map to TRBD1. Germline loops: CDR1 MNHNY, CDR2 SVGAGI (reference sequence). This CDR3 contains 16 residues. The trim removed 2 bases at V and 4 bases at J, leaving 6 bases unmatched.

The gene calls are TRBV6-1 and TRBJ1-5, with D unresolved. The CDR3 is made up of 13 amino acids. V was pared by 1 base and J by 7 bases, with 8 bases between. Germline values: CDR1 MNHNS, CDR2 SASEGT. CDR3 nucleotide sequence: TGTGCCAGCAGTGAAGGAGGGAACCAGCCCCAGCATTTT. It translates to CASSEGGNQPQHF.

This clone has just a few counts. This chain's CDR3 is CASSLYLAGGGGELFF. The CDR3, as DNA: TGTGCCAGCAGCCTCTACTTAGCGGGAGGAGGCGGGGAGCTGTTTTTT. The V and J genes are TRBV2 and TRBJ2-2, with TRBD2 matching 10 bases. Trimming removed 6 bases from V and 7 bases from J; junction bases left unmatched: 11. This CDR3 is 16 amino acids long. CDR1 is SNHLY and CDR2 is FYNNEI in the germline V gene.

V and J are TRBV2 and TRBJ1-5, with a possible D match to TRBD1 (5 bases). Germline V gene lookup returns CDR1 SNHLY and CDR2 FYNNEI. V lost 8 bases and J lost 3, with 8 bases in between. This CDR3 region has 12 residues. The CDR3 here is CASGQPNQPQHF. In DNA form, the CDR3 reads TGTGCCAGCGGACAACCCAATCAGCCCCAGCATTTT.

The CDR3 loop is CASSLVAGLSTDTQYF. CDR3 sequence (DNA): TGCGCCAGCAGCTTGGTTGCGGGACTTAGCACAGATACGCAGTATTTT. V is TRBV5-1 and J is TRBJ2-3; maybe TRBD2 (6 bases). Trimming shortened V by 0 bases and J by 0 bases, and 11 bases separated the two germline ends. Germline V gene sequence: CDR1 SGHRS, CDR2 YFSETQ. The CDR3 runs 16 residues.

The CDR3 loop reads CATSDPTEDEQFF. In DNA, the CDR3 is TGTGCCACCAGTGACCCCACAGAAGATGAGCAGTTCTTC. V and J are TRBV24-1 and TRBJ2-1; no clear D. This CDR3 comprises 13 residues. The V end was cut by 4 bases, the J end by 8 bases, with 11 bases between. Per the germline V gene, CDR1 is KGHDR and CDR2 is SFDVKD.

CDR3 nucleotide sequence: TGCGCCAGCAGCACCGGACAGGCGGCCCACTATGGCTACACCTTC. This codes for CASSTGQAAHYGYTF. J is TRBJ1-2 and V is TRBV5-1, with TRBD1 matching over 7 bases. With V trimmed by 4 bases and J by 3 bases, 9 bases remained unmatched. The CDR3 contains 15 residues. The V gene's germline CDR1 is SGHRS and CDR2 YFSETQ.

The gene calls are TRBV9 and TRBJ2-3; D gene ambiguous. Trimming removed 0 bases at V and 2 bases at J, with 10 bases between. Germline V gene lookup returns CDR1 SGDLS and CDR2 YYNGEE. The CDR3 length is 15 residues. This chain's CDR3 is CASSVAILLTDTQYF. CDR3 nucleotides: TGTGCCAGCAGCGTAGCTATTCTACTCACAGATACGCAGTATTTT.